Listed here are 18 T cell receptor beta chains from one sample, sequenced in a study of T cell responses to AZD1222 COVID-19 vaccine. The protocol was immunoSEQ multiplex PCR, while the TCRdb copy is restricted to in-frame clones and leaves out a portion. The sample lists under 150,000 clones; more than 85% were seen once. The sequenced sample was peripheral blood, obtained on day 0 of AZD1222 vaccination. Every receptor here comes from an adult in good health.

The chain couples TRBV7-3 to TRBJ1-2; tentative D call: TRBD1 (6 bases). Germline V gives CDR1 SGHTA, CDR2 FQGTGA. The germline V and J ends were trimmed by 1 base and 4 bases, with 19 bases remaining between them. The CDR3 is made up of 17 amino acids. The CDR3 DNA reads TGTGCCAGCAGCTTAAGATCCCGGGGGGCGGACGTCTATGGCTACACCTTC. Amino acid sequence: CASSLRSRGADVYGYTF.

In its sample, this clone was seen a few times. V is TRBV19 and J is TRBJ2-7, with TRBD2 identical over 11 bases. This CDR3 spans 15 amino acids. Germline V gene data show CDR1 as LNHDA and CDR2 as SQIVND (reference sequence). V lost 5 bases to trimming and J lost 3 bases; unmatched junction nucleotides: 6. The CDR3, as DNA: TGTGCCAGTAGTCTATCTAGCGGGGGGAGCTACGAGCAGTACTTC. As protein: CASSLSSGGSYEQYF.

CDR3 nucleotides: TGCGCCAGCAGTGAGAGGGGGGCCCCATACGAGCAGTACTTC. Amino acids: CASSERGAPYEQYF. The chain recombines TRBV10-1 with TRBJ2-7, with D perhaps TRBD1 or TRBD2 (6 bases each). The CDR3 spans 14 residues. Trimming took 2 bases from V and 4 from J, leaving 12 bases between them. Germline lookup yields CDR1 WNHNN and CDR2 SYGVQD (reference sequence).

This rearrangement joins TRBV27 to TRBJ2-1, with D possibly matching TRBD2 (6 bases). The CDR3 sequence is 14 residues long. Germline values: CDR1 MNHEY, CDR2 SMNVEV (reference sequence). Deletions cut 3 bases from V and 10 bases from J, with 16 bases between. The CDR3 sequence is CASSFSGGEVEQFF. The CDR3 coding sequence is TGTGCCAGCAGTTTTTCCGGGGGTGAGGTGGAGCAGTTCTTC.

J is TRBJ1-5 and V is TRBV13; the match to TRBD1 covers 8 bases. The trim removed 3 bases at V and 4 bases at J, leaving 2 bases unmatched. The length of the CDR3 is 14 residues. Germline CDR1 PRHDT, CDR2 FYEKMQ (reference sequence). CDR3 bases: TGTGCCAGCAGCTTCACAGGGGGAAATCAGCCCCAGCATTTT. It codes for CASSFTGGNQPQHF.

This chain joins TRBV2 and TRBJ1-2, with D unclear. The CDR3 sequence is 12 residues long. In germline, CDR1 is SNHLY, CDR2 FYNNEI. V gave up 6 bases and J gave up 6 bases, with 11 bases separating them. The DNA for the CDR3 is TGTGCCAGCAGGCTATACATGGATGGCTACACCTTC. Its translation is CASRLYMDGYTF.

The genes are TRBV27 and TRBJ1-6; a possible D gene is TRBD1 (6 bases). Trimming cost V 1 base and J 10 bases, with 11 bases left between them. Looked up from germline, CDR1 is MNHEY and CDR2 is SMNVEV (reference sequence). This CDR3 contains 14 residues. CDR3 nucleotides: TGTGCCAGCAGTTTATTGGGGGCCTGGTCACCCCTCCACTTT. This gives the protein CASSLLGAWSPLHF.

The V and J genes are TRBV27 and TRBJ1-5; possibly TRBD1 for D (5 bases). Per the germline V gene, CDR1 is MNHEY and CDR2 is SMNVEV (reference sequence). V lost 3 bases to trimming and J lost 7 bases, with 10 bases between them. The CDR3 is made up of 13 amino acids. CDR3: CASSFQGGQPQHF. Written as DNA, the CDR3 is TGTGCCAGCAGTTTCCAGGGAGGGCAGCCCCAGCATTTT.

This clone appeared once. J is TRBJ1-1 and V is TRBV12-3 or TRBV12-4; unclear D gene. Trimming removed 5 bases from V and 1 base from J, with 8 bases in between. CDR3 length: 13 residues. CDR3 sequence reads: CASSSLRNTEAFF. As DNA, the CDR3 is TGTGCCAGCAGTAGTCTCAGGAACACTGAAGCTTTCTTT.

The rearrangement joins TRBV5-5 to TRBJ2-2; maybe TRBD1 (6 bases). This CDR3 spans 15 amino acids. V was shortened by 0 bases and J by 2 bases, with 8 bases between the two germline ends. CDR1 is SGHKS and CDR2 is YYEKEE in the germline V gene (reference sequence). CDR3: CASSLDRVNTGELFF. The CDR3 nucleotides read TGTGCCAGCAGCTTGGACAGGGTAAACACCGGGGAGCTGTTTTTT.

The chain carries TRBV18 and TRBJ1-6; 7 bases fit TRBD1. Germline lookup yields CDR1 KGHSH and CDR2 LQKENI. The length of the CDR3 is 14 residues. V gave up 5 bases and J gave up 5 bases; unmatched junction bases: 3. The CDR3 nucleotides are TGTGCCAGCTCAGGTGGGACAGATAATTCACCCCTCCACTTT. Encoded protein: CASSGGTDNSPLHF. Full variable domain (missing parts from reference TRBV18 and TRBJ1-6): NAGVMQNPRHLVRRRGQEARLRCSPMKGHSHVYWYRQLPEEGLKFMVYLQKENIIDESGMPKERFSAEFPKEGPSILRIQQVVRGDSAAYFCASSGGTDNSPLHFGNGTRLTVT.

The chain has TRBV19 and TRBJ1-1; a weak D match, TRBD1 (6 bases). This CDR3 has 13 residues. Per the germline V gene, CDR1 is LNHDA and CDR2 is SQIVND (reference sequence). Trimming removed 8 bases at V and 5 bases at J, with 15 bases between. CDR3 sequence: CASATGIGTEAFF. The CDR3, as DNA: TGTGCCAGTGCTACAGGGATCGGTACTGAAGCTTTCTTT.

The chain combines TRBV18 with TRBJ1-4; 7 bases match TRBD1. This CDR3 comprises 15 residues. Germline V gene sequence: CDR1 KGHSH, CDR2 LQKENI. Trimming took 6 bases from V and 0 from J; bases not matched to a gene: 4. CDR3 sequence: CASSRQGATNEKLFF. The CDR3, as DNA: TGTGCCAGCTCTCGACAGGGTGCAACTAATGAAAAACTGTTTTTT.

The V call is TRBV7-2, the J call TRBJ1-4, with 10 bases identical to TRBD1. This CDR3 region has 15 residues. Germline V gene sequence: CDR1 SGHTA, CDR2 FQGNSA. V lost 5 bases and J lost 7; bases outside the gene matches: 7. The CDR3 nucleotides read TGTGCCAGCAGCCCACCGGGACAGGGGCCTGAAAAACTGTTTTTT. This sequence encodes CASSPPGQGPEKLFF.

The gene calls are TRBV5-8 and TRBJ1-1; D is unresolved. Looked up from germline, CDR1 is SGHTS and CDR2 is YDEGEE. Trimming cost V 1 base and J 1 base, with 8 bases left between them. This CDR3 has 14 residues. CDR3 residues: CASSLFGRNTEAFF. The CDR3 DNA is TGTGCCAGCAGCTTGTTCGGGAGGAACACTGAAGCTTTCTTT.

This sequence joins TRBV7-8 and TRBJ1-1; D is possibly TRBD1 (6 bases). Germline V CDR1 and CDR2: SGHVS, FQNEAQ. The CDR3 contains 15 residues. Trimming pared 3 bases from V and 0 bases from J, leaving 11 bases between. Written as DNA, the CDR3 is TGTGCCAGCAGCTTCCGAGGGGACATGAACACTGAAGCTTTCTTT. Encoded protein: CASSFRGDMNTEAFF.

This chain joins TRBV5-4 and TRBJ2-5, with D perhaps assigned TRBD1 or TRBD2 (5 bases each). V was pared by 2 bases and J by 2 bases, with 13 bases between. The CDR3 spans 15 residues. Germline V gene data show CDR1 as SGHNT and CDR2 as YYREEE (reference sequence). The CDR3 here is CASSFGAGGQETQYF. DNA of the CDR3: TGTGCCAGCAGCTTCGGGGCGGGTGGACAAGAGACCCAGTACTTC.

The genes are TRBV5-1 and TRBJ1-1, with unresolved D. The CDR3 is 14 amino acids. The V gene lost 4 bases and the J gene lost 5 bases, with 15 bases spanning the gap. The germline CDR1 and CDR2 sequences are SGHRS and YFSETQ. CDR3 nucleotide sequence: TGCGCCAGCAGCCACGGTTTTGTAGGGACTGAAGCTTTCTTT. Its protein is CASSHGFVGTEAFF.